The rows below give T cell receptor beta chains drawn from one sample of a study of blood T cell repertoires in COVID-19. The protocol was immunoSEQ multiplex PCR, while the TCRdb copy is restricted to in-frame clones and leaves out a portion. In the table there are about 94,000 clones, about 80% of which are singletons. Sample: peripheral blood. Receptor source: a human donor in a cohort sampled during active COVID-19. Each CDR3 is given with its conserved first and last residue. D genes are given only for firm matches. Size is omitted from some rows. Given values are once, few, many or a class for expanded clones.

cdr3_length j_call d_call v_call clone_size cdr3_nt cdr3_aa
11 TRBJ2-7 NA TRBV7-9 NA TGTGCCAGCAGCCTCGGGGGACCCCAGTACTTC CASSLGGPQYF
15 TRBJ1-1 NA TRBV7-2 NA TGTGCCAGCAGACGGGAGAGGCGTATGAACACTGAAGCTTTCTTT CASRRERRMNTEAFF
16 TRBJ2-2 TRBD2 TRBV11-2 NA TGTGCCAGCAGCTCCAGGACTAGCGGGAGGGTCGGGGAGCTGTTTTTT CASSSRTSGRVGELFF
15 TRBJ2-5 TRBD1 TRBV29-1 NA TGCAGCGTTGAAGACACAGGGGGCATCTCAGAGACCCAGTACTTC CSVEDTGGISETQYF
14 TRBJ2-3 NA TRBV2 NA TGTGCCAGCACCGAGGCCCTAAGCACAGATACGCAGTATTTT CASTEALSTDTQYF
16 TRBJ2-1 NA TRBV14 NA TGTGCCAGCAGCCGTCGTCCTAGAGCCGCGGCCAATGAGCAGTTCTTC CASSRRPRAAANEQFF
12 TRBJ2-7 NA TRBV5-1 few TGCGCCAGCAGGGAGGGCTCCTACGAGCAGTACTTC CASREGSYEQYF
18 TRBJ2-2 TRBD2 TRBV5-1 NA TGCGCCAGCAGCGTGCCGGGACTAGCGGGAGGGAACACCGGGGAGCTGTTTTTT CASSVPGLAGGNTGELFF
13 TRBJ2-7 NA TRBV28 NA TGTGCCAGCAGTACGGGTGTTCTCTACGAGCAGTACTTC CASSTGVLYEQYF
16 TRBJ2-6 TRBD1 TRBV5-8 NA TGTGCCAGCAGCAGGGGACAGGCCTCTGGGGCCAACGTCCTGACTTTC CASSRGQASGANVLTF
13 TRBJ1-1 TRBD1 TRBV3-1/TRBV3-2 NA TGTGCCAGCAGCCAAAGGGACAGGGCGCCTCATGGCTTT CASSQRDRAPHGF
12 TRBJ1-1 TRBD1 TRBV19 NA TGTGCCAGCCGCGGATGGGACAGGCCCGCTTTCTTT CASRGWDRPAFF
13 TRBJ2-1 NA TRBV28 few TGTGCCAGCAGCTCCGGGACTTTGAATGAGCAGTTCTTC CASSSGTLNEQFF
14 TRBJ1-4 TRBD1 TRBV28 NA TGTGCCAGCGGTGAGACAGGGATCTTGGAAAAACTGTTTTTT CASGETGILEKLFF
16 TRBJ2-3 TRBD2 TRBV5-1 NA TGCGCCAGCAGCTTGGTAGGCGGGGGAAGCACAGATACGCAGTATTTT CASSLVGGGSTDTQYF
16 TRBJ2-2 TRBD2 TRBV30 few TGTGCCTCGGGACTAGCGGGAGCGTACTCCACCGGGGAGCTGTTTTTT CASGLAGAYSTGELFF
14 TRBJ1-1 NA TRBV6-5 NA TGTGCCAGCAGTTACGGGAGGGGGAACACTGAAGCTTTCTTT CASSYGRGNTEAFF
13 TRBJ1-1 NA TRBV6-5 NA TGTGCCAGCAGGGCAACAGGGTTTACTGAAGCTTTCTTT CASRATGFTEAFF
15 TRBJ2-7 NA TRBV6-5 once TGTGCCAGCAGCCTAAACGGCGGAGCCTCCTACGAGCAGTACTTC CASSLNGGASYEQYF
16 TRBJ2-3 TRBD1 TRBV3-1/TRBV3-2 NA TGTGCCAGCAGCCAAACCGGGACAGGGGGCTCAGATACGCAGTATTTT CASSQTGTGGSDTQYF
13 TRBJ1-4 NA TRBV12-3/TRBV12-4 few TGTGCCAGCGTTGGACTTTGGGGTGAAAAACTGTTTTTT CASVGLWGEKLFF
15 TRBJ2-5 TRBD2 TRBV30 NA TGTGCCTGGACCCGGGCGGGAGCGGGAAAAGAGACCCAGTACTTC CAWTRAGAGKETQYF